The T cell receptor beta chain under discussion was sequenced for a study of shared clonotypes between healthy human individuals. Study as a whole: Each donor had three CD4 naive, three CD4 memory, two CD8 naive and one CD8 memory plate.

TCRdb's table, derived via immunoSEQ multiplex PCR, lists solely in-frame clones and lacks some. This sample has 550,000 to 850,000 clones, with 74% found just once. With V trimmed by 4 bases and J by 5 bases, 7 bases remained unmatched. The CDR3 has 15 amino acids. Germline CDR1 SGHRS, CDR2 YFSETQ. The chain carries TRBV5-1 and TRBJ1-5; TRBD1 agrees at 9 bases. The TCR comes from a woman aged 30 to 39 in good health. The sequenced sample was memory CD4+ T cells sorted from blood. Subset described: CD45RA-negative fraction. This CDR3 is CASSTGTGSYQPQHF. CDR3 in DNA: TGCGCCAGCAGCACCGGGACAGGGTCCTATCAGCCCCAGCATTTT.